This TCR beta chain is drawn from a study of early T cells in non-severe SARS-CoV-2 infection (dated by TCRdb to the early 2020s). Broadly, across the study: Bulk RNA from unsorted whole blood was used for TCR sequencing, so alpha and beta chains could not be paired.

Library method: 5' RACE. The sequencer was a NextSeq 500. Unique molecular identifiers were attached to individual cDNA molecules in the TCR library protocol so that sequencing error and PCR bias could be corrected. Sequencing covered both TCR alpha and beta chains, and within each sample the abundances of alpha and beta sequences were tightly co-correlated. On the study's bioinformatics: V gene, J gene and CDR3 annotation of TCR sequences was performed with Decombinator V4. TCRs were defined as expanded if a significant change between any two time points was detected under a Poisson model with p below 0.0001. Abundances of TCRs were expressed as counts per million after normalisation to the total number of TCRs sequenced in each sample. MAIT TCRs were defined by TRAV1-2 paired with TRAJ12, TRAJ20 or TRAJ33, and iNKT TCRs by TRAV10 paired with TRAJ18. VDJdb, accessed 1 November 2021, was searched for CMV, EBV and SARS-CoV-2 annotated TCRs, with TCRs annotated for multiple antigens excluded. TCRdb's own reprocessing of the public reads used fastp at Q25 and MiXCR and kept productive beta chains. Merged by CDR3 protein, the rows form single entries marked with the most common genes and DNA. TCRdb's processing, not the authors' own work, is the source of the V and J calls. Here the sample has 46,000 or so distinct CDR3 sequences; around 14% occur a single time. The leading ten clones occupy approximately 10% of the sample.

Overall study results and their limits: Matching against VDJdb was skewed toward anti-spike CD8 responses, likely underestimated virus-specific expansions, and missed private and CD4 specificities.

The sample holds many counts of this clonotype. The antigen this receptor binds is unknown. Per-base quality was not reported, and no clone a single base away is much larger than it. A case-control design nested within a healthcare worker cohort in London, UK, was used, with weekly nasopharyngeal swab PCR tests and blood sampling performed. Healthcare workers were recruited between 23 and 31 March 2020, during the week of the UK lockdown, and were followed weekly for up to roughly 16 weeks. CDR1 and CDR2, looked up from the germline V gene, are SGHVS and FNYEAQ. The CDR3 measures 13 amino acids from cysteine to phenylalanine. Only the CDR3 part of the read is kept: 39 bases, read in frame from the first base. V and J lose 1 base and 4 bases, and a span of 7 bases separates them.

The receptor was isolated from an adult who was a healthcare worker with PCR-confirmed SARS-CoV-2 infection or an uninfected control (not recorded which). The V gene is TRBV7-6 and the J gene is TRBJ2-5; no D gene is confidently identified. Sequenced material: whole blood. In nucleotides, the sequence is TGTGCCAGCAGCTTAGGAATCGGAGAGACCCAGTACTTC. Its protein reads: CASSLGIGETQYF.